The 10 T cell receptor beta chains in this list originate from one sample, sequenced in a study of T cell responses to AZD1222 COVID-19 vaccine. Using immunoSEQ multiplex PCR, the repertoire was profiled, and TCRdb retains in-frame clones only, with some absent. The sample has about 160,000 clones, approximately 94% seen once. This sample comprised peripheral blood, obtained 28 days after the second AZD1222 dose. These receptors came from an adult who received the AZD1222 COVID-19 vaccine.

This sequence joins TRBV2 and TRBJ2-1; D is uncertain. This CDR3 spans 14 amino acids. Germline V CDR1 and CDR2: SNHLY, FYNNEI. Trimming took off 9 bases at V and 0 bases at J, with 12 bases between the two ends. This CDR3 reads CASSYNPSYNEQFF. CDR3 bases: TGTGCCAGTTCCTACAACCCCTCCTACAATGAGCAGTTCTTC.

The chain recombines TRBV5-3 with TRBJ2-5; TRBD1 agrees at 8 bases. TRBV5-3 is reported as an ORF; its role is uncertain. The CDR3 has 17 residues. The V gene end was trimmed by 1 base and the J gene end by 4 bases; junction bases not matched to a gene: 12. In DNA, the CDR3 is TGTGCCAGAAGCTTGAAAGGGGGACTGGGACAGGTAGAGACCCAGTACTTC. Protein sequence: CARSLKGGLGQVETQYF.

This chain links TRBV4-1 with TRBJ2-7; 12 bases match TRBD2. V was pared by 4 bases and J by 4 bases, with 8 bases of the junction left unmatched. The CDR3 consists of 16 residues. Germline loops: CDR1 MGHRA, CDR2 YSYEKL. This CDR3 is CASSPRGLAGPYEQYF. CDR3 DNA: TGCGCCAGCAGCCCCCGAGGACTAGCGGGACCGTACGAGCAGTACTTC.

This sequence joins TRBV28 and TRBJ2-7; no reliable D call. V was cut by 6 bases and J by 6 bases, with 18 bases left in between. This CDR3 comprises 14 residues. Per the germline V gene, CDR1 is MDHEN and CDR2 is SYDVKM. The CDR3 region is CASSKPGMPLEQYF. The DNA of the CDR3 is TGTGCCAGCAGCAAACCTGGCATGCCCCTCGAGCAGTACTTC.

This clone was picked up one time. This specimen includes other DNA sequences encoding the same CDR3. The CDR3 here is CASSLVGYGYTF. CDR3 sequence (DNA): TGTGCCAGCAGTTTAGTTGGCTATGGCTACACCTTC. This chain connects TRBV28 to TRBJ1-2; D is uncertain. This CDR3 contains 12 residues. Trimming left V 2 bases short and J 4 bases short, with 5 bases between. Germline-derived CDR1 and CDR2 are MDHEN and SYDVKM.

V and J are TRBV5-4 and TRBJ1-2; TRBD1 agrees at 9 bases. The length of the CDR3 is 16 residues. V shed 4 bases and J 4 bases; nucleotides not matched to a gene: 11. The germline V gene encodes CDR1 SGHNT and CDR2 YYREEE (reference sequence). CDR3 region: CASSPLSGQGGYGYTF. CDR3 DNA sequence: TGTGCCAGCAGCCCCCTATCGGGACAGGGTGGCTATGGCTACACCTTC.

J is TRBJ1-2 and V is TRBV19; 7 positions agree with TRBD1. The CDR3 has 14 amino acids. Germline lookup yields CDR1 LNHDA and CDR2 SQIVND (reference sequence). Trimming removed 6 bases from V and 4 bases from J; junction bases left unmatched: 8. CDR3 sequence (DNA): TGTGCCAGTAGCCCTGGAGAGGGGGCCTATGGCTACACCTTC. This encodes CASSPGEGAYGYTF.

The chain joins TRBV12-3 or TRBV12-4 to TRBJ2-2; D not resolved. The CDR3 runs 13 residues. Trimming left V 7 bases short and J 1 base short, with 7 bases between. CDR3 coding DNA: TGTGCCAGCAAAAGCCAGAACACCGGGGAGCTGTTTTTT. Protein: CASKSQNTGELFF.

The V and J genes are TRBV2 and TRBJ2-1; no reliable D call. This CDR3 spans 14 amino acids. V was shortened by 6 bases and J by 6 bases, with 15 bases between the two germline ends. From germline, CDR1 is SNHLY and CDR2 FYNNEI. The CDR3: CASSSDRVSNEQFF. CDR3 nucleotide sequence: TGTGCCAGCAGCTCCGATAGGGTTTCCAATGAGCAGTTCTTC.

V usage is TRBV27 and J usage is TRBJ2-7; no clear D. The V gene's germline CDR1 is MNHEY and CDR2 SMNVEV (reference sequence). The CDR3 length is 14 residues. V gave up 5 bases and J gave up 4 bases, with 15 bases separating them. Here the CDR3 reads CASSAAGPPYEQYF. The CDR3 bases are TGTGCCAGCAGTGCCGCCGGCCCCCCTTACGAGCAGTACTTC.